These 25 T cell receptor beta chains share one sample of origin, sequenced in a study of T-cell reconstitution after alpha-beta-depleted transplantation in children. Unique molecular identifiers were used in preparing the TCRbeta library. One entry per CDR3 protein results from TCRdb running MiXCR on the PCR reads. Here the sample spans 200,000 or so distinct CDR3 sequences, roughly 6% being singletons. Sequencing was performed on PBMCs, taken before TCRalphabeta/CD19-depleted stem cell transplant. These receptors all come from a girl in the first two years of life with combined immunodeficiency, due to receive a stem cell transplant.

This chain uses TRBV20-1 with TRBJ1-6; D unclear. Germline V gene data show CDR1 as DFQATT and CDR2 as SNEGSKA (reference sequence). The ends were cut back, 0 bases at V and 0 bases at J, with 9 bases in the middle. The CDR3 is 16 residues long. The CDR3, as DNA: TGCAGTGCTAGAGATCTCGGGAGCTCCTATAATTCACCCCTCCACTTT. It encodes CSARDLGSSYNSPLHF.

This clonotype appeared many times. CDR3 residues: CASSLSGDYGYTF. CDR3 nucleotides: TGTGCCAGCAGCTTATCGGGGGACTATGGCTACACCTTC. The chain joins TRBV7-9 to TRBJ1-2; the D gene is possibly TRBD1 (5 bases). Germline V gene data show CDR1 as SEHNR and CDR2 as FQNEAQ (reference sequence). V dropped 2 bases and J dropped 3 bases, with 7 bases sitting between them. This CDR3 comprises 13 residues.

This clonotype was observed at least ten times. The rearrangement joins TRBV7-3 to TRBJ2-7, with TRBD1 identical over 12 bases. Germline CDR1 reads SGHTA; CDR2 reads FQGTGA. CDR3 length equals 16 residues. After removal of 2 bases from V and 4 bases from J, the junction contained 6 bases not matched to a gene. DNA for the CDR3: TGTGCCAGCAGCTTATCCGGGACAGGGGGCGGATACGAGCAGTACTTC. It translates to CASSLSGTGGGYEQYF.

At least ten counts were recorded for this clonotype. This chain connects TRBV4-2 to TRBJ1-5, with 7 bases identical to TRBD1. J lost 0 bases, V lost 0 bases, and 5 bases had no gene match. The CDR3 spans 17 residues. Germline V lookup: CDR1 LGHNA, CDR2 YNFKEQ. CDR3 sequence: CASSQDQGDYSNQPQHF. CDR3 DNA sequence: TGTGCCAGCAGCCAAGACCAGGGGGACTATAGCAATCAGCCCCAGCATTTT.

The chain combines TRBV29-1 with TRBJ1-4; tentatively, D is TRBD1 (5 bases). CDR3 length equals 11 residues. CDR1 SQVTM and CDR2 ANQGSEA come from the germline V gene. Trimming cost V 5 bases and J 13 bases, with 14 bases left between them. The CDR3 sequence: CSVFYSGGLFF. In DNA, the CDR3 is TGCAGCGTTTTTTATTCCGGGGGACTGTTTTTT. The full variable domain, completed using reference TRBV29-1 and TRBJ1-4, is SAVISQKPSRDICQRGTSLTIQCQVDSQVTMMFWYRQQPGQSLTLIATANQGSEATYESGFVIDKFPISRPNLTFSTLTVSNMSPEDSSIYLCSVFYSGGLFFGSGTQLSVL.

This clonotype has a count of ten or more. This sequence joins TRBV20-1 and TRBJ1-2, with TRBD1 matching 9 bases. The CDR3 is made up of 17 amino acids. Trimming removed 6 bases from V and 4 bases from J; junction bases left unmatched: 18. The germline CDR1 and CDR2 sequences are DFQATT and SNEGSKA (reference sequence). CDR3 sequence (DNA): TGCAGTGCGACACACGACCGTCGGACAGGGGAGTCCTATGGCTACACCTTC. Translating it yields CSATHDRRTGESYGYTF.

This clonotype showed up many times. The chain links TRBV12-3 or TRBV12-4 to TRBJ2-7, with 13 bases that match TRBD2. The V segment lost 4 bases and the J segment 2 bases; nucleotides outside the gene matches: 11. This CDR3 has 18 residues. Written as DNA, the CDR3 is TGTGCCAGCAGTTGGGGACTAGCGGGACACCAAACTACCTACGAGCAGTACTTC. Translated, it gives CASSWGLAGHQTTYEQYF.

The chain recombines TRBV2 with TRBJ2-1, with TRBD2 identical over 8 bases. Germline-derived CDR1 and CDR2 are SNHLY and FYNNEI. The CDR3 consists of 16 residues. V gave up 8 bases and J gave up 6 bases; unmatched junction bases: 15. DNA of the CDR3: TGTGCCAGCGATCTCCTGCAGCGGGAGTTTCTCAATGAGCAGTTCTTC. It translates to CASDLLQREFLNEQFF.

This clonotype was counted a few times. The rearrangement uses TRBV4-2 and TRBJ2-2; weak D call: TRBD2 (7 bases). This CDR3 is built from 17 residues. V dropped 1 base and J dropped 6 bases, with 18 bases sitting between them. Germline loops: CDR1 LGHNA, CDR2 YNFKEQ. The CDR3 nucleotides read TGTGCCAGCAGCCAAGGGGGGGTTGGGGGGGCCTCCGGGGAGCTGTTTTTT. It yields the protein CASSQGGVGGASGELFF.

Many counts were recorded for this clonotype. The chain recombines TRBV5-1 with TRBJ1-1; possibly TRBD1 for D (5 bases). V was shortened by 1 base and J by 2 bases, with 9 bases between the two germline ends. CDR1 is SGHRS and CDR2 is YFSETQ in the germline V gene. The CDR3 length is 14 residues. CDR3 sequence: CASSLHGDNTEAFF. CDR3 DNA sequence: TGCGCCAGCAGCTTGCACGGGGACAACACTGAAGCTTTCTTT.

This clonotype appeared many times. The chain carries TRBV7-2 and TRBJ1-3; 9 nucleotides match TRBD1. Losses at the gene ends were 5 bases for V and 4 bases for J; bases not matched to a gene: 15. This CDR3 comprises 18 residues. Germline loops: CDR1 SGHTA, CDR2 FQGNSA. The CDR3 protein is CASSAGITNRGQGNTIYF. The CDR3 nucleotides are TGTGCCAGCAGCGCTGGAATCACGAACAGGGGGCAGGGAAACACCATATATTTT.

This clonotype has ten or more counts. Germline is not matched at one junction end, which may reflect a read error. This chain joins TRBV5-5 and TRBJ1-3; 8 bases align to TRBD1. Germline values: CDR1 SGHKS, CDR2 YYEKEE (reference sequence). The CDR3 runs to 16 residues. This CDR3 is CASRLDRASSGNTIYF. The CDR3 bases are TGTGCCAGCAGGTTGGACAGGGCCTCCTCTGGAAACACCATATATTTT.

This clonotype occurred many times. The CDR3 DNA reads as TGTGCCAGCATCCTGGAGCCGAACACCGGGGAGCTGTTTTTT. It encodes CASILEPNTGELFF. The genes are TRBV7-2 and TRBJ2-2; D gene uncertain. The germline V gene has CDR1 SGHTA and CDR2 FQGNSA. The CDR3 is 14 amino acids. Trimming cost V 7 bases and J 0 bases, with 9 bases left between them.

CDR3 loop: CASSSPGRMLNTEAFF. CDR3 DNA sequence: TGTGCCAGCAGTTCCCCGGGGAGGATGTTGAACACTGAAGCTTTCTTT. The rearrangement links TRBV12-3 or TRBV12-4 to TRBJ1-1; no definite D call. This CDR3 is built from 16 residues. V lost 4 bases and J 0 bases, leaving 15 bases between the germline ends.

Comment on this clonotype: Just one base apart from a much larger clone, this may be a read error. This rearrangement joins TRBV4-1 to TRBJ1-1; 7 bases fit TRBD1. CDR1 is MGHRA and CDR2 is YSYEKL in the germline V gene. The CDR3 is made up of 17 amino acids. The V segment lost 6 bases and the J segment 0 bases; nucleotides outside the gene matches: 13. CDR3 nucleotide sequence: TGCGCCAGCAGTAAAGCTCTGGGACAGCCCATGAACACTGAAGCTTTCTTT. Translated: CASSKALGQPMNTEAFF.

The chain combines TRBV4-3 with TRBJ2-6; 7 positions match TRBD2. V was pared by 0 bases and J by 2 bases, with 10 bases of the junction left unmatched. This CDR3 spans 19 amino acids. Germline assignment: CDR1 LGHNA and CDR2 YSLEER. The CDR3 nucleotides read TGCGCCAGCAGCCAAGAGGTAGCTGGGAGGGGACCTGGGGCCAACGTCCTGACTTTC. Protein: CASSQEVAGRGPGANVLTF.

The table lists this clonotype with many counts. The rearrangement joins TRBV29-1 to TRBJ2-3; D is undetermined. This CDR3 spans 13 amino acids. The ends were cut back, 8 bases at V and 0 bases at J, with 12 bases in the middle. Germline loops: CDR1 SQVTM, CDR2 ANQGSEA. The CDR3 nucleotides read TGCAGCCCCCGGTCGGCTAGCACAGATACGCAGTATTTT. Translated: CSPRSASTDTQYF.

At least ten counts were recorded for this clonotype. V gene TRBV6-5 combines with J gene TRBJ2-2, with D maybe TRBD1 (6 bases). Trimming cost V 5 bases and J 5 bases, with 9 bases left between them. Germline V gene data show CDR1 as MNHEY and CDR2 as SVGAGI. This CDR3 is 13 amino acids long. The chain's CDR3 is CASSIQGTGELFF. The CDR3 coding sequence is TGTGCCAGCAGTATACAGGGAACCGGGGAGCTGTTTTTT.

This clonotype was seen repeatedly, ten times or more. The gene calls are TRBV29-1 and TRBJ2-1; tentative D call: TRBD2 (5 bases). V was cut by 4 bases and J by 5 bases, with 12 bases left in between. Per the germline V gene, CDR1 is SQVTM and CDR2 is ANQGSEA. The length of the CDR3 is 13 residues. The CDR3 reads CSVGRDWDNEQFF. CDR3 coding DNA: TGCAGCGTTGGCCGGGATTGGGACAATGAGCAGTTCTTC.

The sample holds many counts of this clonotype. The J gene is TRBJ1-4, the V gene TRBV6-4; D possibly corresponds to TRBD1 (6 bases). Trimming removed 3 bases from V and 11 bases from J, with 13 bases in between. Germline assignment: CDR1 MRHNA and CDR2 SNTAGT. The CDR3 extends over 13 amino acids. CDR3 residues: CASSESRGEKLFF. CDR3 bases: TGTGCCAGCAGTGAGAGCAGGGGCGAGAAACTGTTTTTT.

This clonotype was seen ten or more times. V gene TRBV20-1 combines with J gene TRBJ1-1; D is uncertain. V was clipped by 0 bases and J by 0 bases, with 14 bases between them. The CDR3 runs to 16 residues. Germline V gives CDR1 DFQATT, CDR2 SNEGSKA (reference sequence). CDR3 sequence: CSAREAYADLNTEAFF. DNA of the CDR3: TGCAGTGCTAGAGAGGCCTACGCGGACCTGAACACTGAAGCTTTCTTT.

Ten or more counts support this clonotype. The gene calls are TRBV5-4 and TRBJ2-7; D is possibly TRBD1 (5 bases). Germline V gives CDR1 SGHNT, CDR2 YYREEE (reference sequence). This CDR3 region has 15 residues. With 4 bases removed from V and 6 bases from J, the gap between germline ends came to 20 bases. The CDR3 region is CASSGSRAVGREQYF. The CDR3 DNA reads TGTGCCAGCAGCGGTAGCAGGGCGGTCGGTCGCGAGCAGTACTTC.

This clonotype came up many times. CDR3 sequence reads: CASSSGRNEQFF. The CDR3 nucleotides are TGTGCCAGCAGCTCCGGACGCAATGAGCAGTTCTTC. V and J are TRBV5-5 and TRBJ2-1; D unresolved. The CDR3 is 12 amino acids. Between the trimmed V and J ends, which lost 3 bases and 6 bases, there was a span of 7 bases. CDR1 and CDR2 from the germline V gene are SGHKS and YYEKEE (reference sequence).

This clonotype was seen only a few times. The chain uses TRBV11-1 and TRBJ2-3; 9 bases agree with TRBD2. The CDR3 runs to 14 residues. After removal of 3 bases from V and 5 bases from J, the junction contained 3 bases not matched to a gene. The germline V gene encodes CDR1 SGHAT and CDR2 FQDESV (reference sequence). CDR3 protein: CASSFSGGRDTQYF. CDR3 DNA sequence: TGTGCCAGCAGCTTCAGCGGGGGGAGAGATACGCAGTATTTT.

This clonotype was found many times. The gene calls are TRBV9 and TRBJ2-1, with D possibly TRBD1 on 6 matching bases. Germline V CDR1 and CDR2: SGDLS, YYNGEE. The CDR3 length is 16 residues. V lost 0 bases, J lost 2 bases, and 12 bases lay in between. CDR3 loop: CASSVGGLGPYNEQFF. The CDR3 coding sequence is TGTGCCAGCAGCGTAGGGGGGCTCGGCCCCTACAATGAGCAGTTCTTC.